This T cell receptor (beta chain) stems from a study of blood T cell repertoires in COVID-19. For the study at large: Some COVID-19 samples were acute and others convalescent; all came from the United States, Italy and Spain.

Original data processing: Scientists estimated how many nucleated cells there were by amplifying reference gene primers. Generated by immunoSEQ multiplex PCR, the TCRdb table keeps only in-frame clones and is missing some. That table is the source of V, J and clone size, and D and trimming were worked out from the DNA. Here the sample spans over 200,000 clones, roughly 87% being singletons. Grouping used clinical history reported by participants in a survey and questionnaire. J lost 5 bases, V lost 7 bases, and 12 bases had no gene match. The V gene's germline CDR1 is SNHLY and CDR2 FYNNEI. The CDR3 covers 15 residues.

V usage is TRBV2 and J usage is TRBJ1-2; TRBD1 aligns across 8 bases. This clonotype originated in a man younger than 30 with acute COVID-19. The sequenced sample consisted of PBMCs or T cells enriched from blood (not recorded which). The CDR3 here is CASTGTGFFLYGYTF. The CDR3 nucleotides are TGTGCCAGCACCGGGACAGGTTTCTTCCTTTATGGCTACACCTTC.